This TCR beta chain was sequenced in a study of T cell responses to AZD1222 COVID-19 vaccine. Profiling relied on immunoSEQ multiplex PCR, and the TCRdb table lists in-frame clones only, not all of them. The sample shows around 83,000 clones, 90% of them seen only once. As for this clone: What it binds is not known.

Trimming removed 2 bases from V and 1 base from J, with 8 bases in between. Germline CDR1 is SGHDN and CDR2 is FVKESK. CDR3 size: 14 residues. Study-level results: Clonal diversity may have been underestimated, and the donors were mostly white British, with more females than males. Every sample of the repertoires postdated the peak T cell response. Increases in Spike-specific TCR breadth and depth were seen after two AZD1222 doses.

The origin of this receptor is an adult who received the AZD1222 COVID-19 vaccine. The chain employs TRBV14 and TRBJ1-2; a possible D gene is TRBD1 (5 bases). The sequencing here drew on peripheral blood, taken 28 days after the second AZD1222 dose. The CDR3 sequence: CASSQLGGNYGYTF. The DNA for the CDR3 is TGTGCCAGCAGCCAACTTGGGGGTAACTATGGCTACACCTTC.